These T cell receptor beta chains were read from a single sample in a study of blood T cell repertoires in COVID-19. Measured with immunoSEQ multiplex PCR; TCRdb has only the in-frame clones, and not every one. This table holds tens of thousands of clones, about 88% found once. The sequenced material came from PBMCs or T cells enriched from blood (not recorded which). These receptor sequences come from a woman aged 40-49 years who had recovered from COVID-19. Both conserved end residues are part of each CDR3. The size of a clone is reported for some rows only, either as once, few or many, or as a class for expanded clones.

v_call	clone_size	j_call	cdr3_aa
TRBV3-1/TRBV3-2	-	TRBJ2-1	CASSQSSYNEQFF
TRBV13	-	TRBJ2-1	CASSPDRGLHNEQFF
TRBV2	-	TRBJ2-5	CASSDSELETQYF
TRBV7-9	-	TRBJ2-2	CAGGNWRGPPLGTGELFF
TRBV27	-	TRBJ2-6	CASLLGANVLTF
TRBV11-1	-	TRBJ1-1	CASSKGQWNTEAFF
TRBV28	-	TRBJ1-2	CASNLTPTPYGYTF
TRBV6-5	-	TRBJ1-1	CASSYSQGMVNTEAFF
TRBV5-1	-	TRBJ2-7	CASSLQPGLTSSYEQYF
TRBV3-1/TRBV3-2	-	TRBJ1-1	CASSGGQGSEAFF
TRBV2	once	TRBJ1-4	CASSRTGGNEKLFF
TRBV19	once	TRBJ2-7	CASSANGQRNLYEQYF
TRBV13	-	TRBJ2-5	CASSLRSSQETQYF